A single sample is the source of the 23 T cell receptor beta chains below, sequenced in a study of immune heterogeneity within non-small cell lung tumors. The template for each sample was 500 to 700 ng of genomic DNA, which had been extracted from bulk tumor tissue. Several far-apart biopsies were taken per primary tumor during surgery. Undergoing curative surgery were patients whose non-small cell lung cancer was untreated and newly diagnosed. Multiplex PCR employing 32 V and 13 J primers generated amplicons of the TCR beta CDR3. TCRdb re-derived calls from the multiplex PCR reads in MiXCR, one entry per CDR3 protein. Here the sample spans some 10,000 distinct CDR3 sequences, 25% to 30% being singletons. The sample taken for sequencing was lung tumor tissue. The receptors were sampled from a man aged 45-60 years with non-small cell lung cancer.

V usage is TRBV5-1 and J usage is TRBJ1-4; 7 bases map to TRBD1. The CDR3 is 15 residues long. Looked up from germline, CDR1 is SGHRS and CDR2 is YFSETQ. Losses at the gene ends were 6 bases for V and 3 bases for J; bases not matched to a gene: 8. CDR3 amino acids: CASIPRDSSNEKLFF. The CDR3 coding sequence is TGCGCCAGCATCCCGAGGGACAGCTCTAATGAAAAACTGTTTTTT.

This clonotype has just a few counts. The chain couples TRBV12-3 or TRBV12-4 to TRBJ2-2; possibly TRBD1 for D (6 bases). V was shortened by 5 bases and J by 0 bases, with 16 bases between the two germline ends. This CDR3 spans 17 amino acids. CDR3 residues: CASSRGTDSANTGELFF. The DNA of the CDR3 is TGTGCCAGCAGTCGAGGGACGGACAGCGCGAACACCGGGGAGCTGTTTTTT.

The chain combines TRBV6-4 with TRBJ2-2; 10 nucleotides align to TRBD1. Looked up from germline, CDR1 is MRHNA and CDR2 is SNTAGT. The CDR3 has 15 residues. The trim removed 2 bases at V and 3 bases at J, leaving 0 bases unmatched. The CDR3 sequence is CASSDGTGDTGELFF. The CDR3 DNA is TGTGCCAGCAGTGACGGGACAGGGGACACCGGGGAGCTGTTTTTT.

The chain is built from TRBV20-1 and TRBJ1-4; TRBD1 might be the D (5 bases). Trimming shortened V by 6 bases and J by 8 bases, and 16 bases separated the two germline ends. CDR1 is DFQATT, CDR2 SNEGSKA, per germline (reference sequence). The CDR3 runs to 13 residues. In nucleotides, the CDR3 is TGCAGTGCGTTCGGGCAGGGTGGCGAAAAACTGTTTTTT. Protein product: CSAFGQGGEKLFF.

The sample holds a few counts of this clonotype. The CDR3 bases are TGTGCCAGCAGGGCGGACAGTATGCTCCTCTATGGCTACACCTTC. The encoded protein is CASRADSMLLYGYTF. V gene TRBV6-1 combines with J gene TRBJ1-2; tentative D call: TRBD1 (6 bases). V shed 6 bases and J shed 4 bases, with 18 bases lying between them. The germline V gene encodes CDR1 MNHNS and CDR2 SASEGT. The CDR3 sequence is 15 residues long.

This chain uses TRBV28 with TRBJ2-1; 14 positions agree with TRBD2. The V segment lost 6 bases and the J segment 6 bases; nucleotides outside the gene matches: 10. Germline values: CDR1 MDHEN, CDR2 SYDVKM. This CDR3 has 17 residues. The CDR3 DNA reads as TGTGCCAGCAGCCCTCCCGCCGGGACTAGCGGGAGCAATGAGCAGTTCTTC. Its translation: CASSPPAGTSGSNEQFF.

To note about this clonotype: A much larger clone is a single base away; this may be a read error. The V call is TRBV12-3 or TRBV12-4, the J call TRBJ1-1; 8 nucleotides align to TRBD1. V dropped 1 base and J dropped 10; count of bases not matched to a gene: 8. This CDR3 has 14 residues. The CDR3 loop is CASSLGTGIAVAFF. The CDR3 DNA follows: TGTGCCAGCAGTTTAGGGACAGGGATCGCTGTAGCTTTCTTT.

By share, this clonotype ranks as medium-sized. The CDR3 DNA reads TGTGCCAGTTCTCAGATCTACGAGCAGTACTTC. This translates into CASSQIYEQYF. The chain uses TRBV6-1 and TRBJ2-7; no clear D. The germline gives CDR1 MNHNS, CDR2 SASEGT. Trimming took off 9 bases at V and 3 bases at J, with 9 bases between the two ends. The CDR3 loop spans 11 amino acids.

J is TRBJ2-5 and V is TRBV15; D is perhaps TRBD2 (6 bases). Germline lookup yields CDR1 LNHNV and CDR2 YYDKDF (reference sequence). The CDR3 spans 15 residues. V lost 3 bases, J lost 2 bases, and 13 bases lay in between. The CDR3 is CATSRERGIQETQYF. For the CDR3, the DNA is TGTGCCACCAGCAGGGAACGGGGGATTCAAGAGACCCAGTACTTC. Full variable domain (missing parts from reference TRBV15 and TRBJ2-5): DAMVIQNPRYQVTQFGKPVTLSCSQTLNHNVMYWYQQKSSQAPKLLFHYYDKDFNNEADTPDNFQSRRPNTSFCFLDIRSPGLGDTAMYLCATSRERGIQETQYFGPGTRLLVL.

Turning to this clonotype: This may arise from a read error, as a much more abundant clone is one base away. The rearrangement links TRBV5-1 to TRBJ1-4; D call uncertain. V was pared by 4 bases and J by 1 base, with 11 bases between. CDR1 is SGHRS, CDR2 YFSETQ, per germline. CDR3 size: 15 residues. CDR3 in amino acids: CASSAPHRTNEKLFF. CDR3 nucleotides: TGCGCCAGCAGCGCCCCGCACAGAACTAATGAAAAACTGTTTTTT.

As to this clonotype: Because the CDR3 is missing its conserved closing phenylalanine or tryptophan, this is likely a read error. The chain combines TRBV2 with TRBJ1-2; D is ambiguous. V lost 6 bases and J 5 bases, leaving 10 bases between the germline ends. Germline V gene sequence: CDR1 SNHLY, CDR2 FYNNEI. The CDR3 covers 12 residues. CDR3 bases: TGTGCCAGCAGGGAACGGGGTTATGGCTACACCTTA. It encodes CASRERGYGYTL.

As regards this clonotype: This may be a read error: a much more frequent sequence differs by one nucleotide. V is TRBV4-2 and J is TRBJ2-1, with D perhaps TRBD2 (5 bases). The V end was cut by 0 bases, the J end by 6 bases, with 12 bases between. Germline V lookup: CDR1 LGHNA, CDR2 YNFKEQ. This CDR3 has 15 amino acids. CDR3 sequence: CASSQEGGRANEQFF. The CDR3 nucleotides are TGTGCCAGCAGCCAAGAGGGCGGGCGGGCCAATGAGCAGTTCTTC.

This clonotype was seen at least ten times. CDR3: CASSLGGRVSSEAFF. CDR3 coding DNA: TGTGCCAGCAGCTTGGGCGGCAGAGTCTCTTCTGAAGCTTTCTTT. This chain joins TRBV5-8 and TRBJ1-1; unclear D gene. Trimming took off 0 bases at V and 6 bases at J, with 15 bases between the two ends. Per germline, CDR1 SGHTS and CDR2 YDEGEE. This CDR3 contains 15 residues.

In its sample, this clonotype is medium-sized. The V call is TRBV12-3 or TRBV12-4, the J call TRBJ1-2; D gene ambiguous. The ends were cut back, 4 bases at V and 2 bases at J, with 11 bases in the middle. The CDR3 covers 14 residues. CDR3 bases: TGTGCCAGCAGTTCATCGCCACCCAACTATGGCTACACCTTC. This encodes CASSSSPPNYGYTF.

DNA of the CDR3: TGCGCCAGCAGCTCCCCGGACCGAAGCTCCTACAATGAGCAGTTCTTC. Translating it yields CASSSPDRSSYNEQFF. The chain combines TRBV5-1 with TRBJ2-1; unclear D gene. Trimming took 3 bases from V and 0 from J, leaving 13 bases between them. The germline CDR1 and CDR2 sequences are SGHRS and YFSETQ. The CDR3 is made up of 16 amino acids.

This clonotype was recorded many times. The chain has TRBV5-1 and TRBJ2-5; D is perhaps TRBD2 (6 bases). There are 15 residues in the CDR3. Germline CDR1 reads SGHRS; CDR2 reads YFSETQ. Trimming removed 4 bases from V and 2 bases from J, with 15 bases in between. The CDR3 DNA reads as TGCGCCAGCAGCCAAGGGCGCGGGAATCAAGAGACCCAGTACTTC. It codes for CASSQGRGNQETQYF.

This clonotype came up a few times. The V call is TRBV12-3 or TRBV12-4, the J call TRBJ2-3, with D perhaps matching TRBD1 (7 bases). The CDR3 sequence is 15 residues long. V was shortened by 9 bases and J by 2 bases, with 18 bases between the two germline ends. CDR3 loop: CARTRTGEFTDTQYF. The DNA for the CDR3 is TGTGCCAGGACTAGAACAGGGGAATTCACAGATACGCAGTATTTT.

In its sample, this clonotype was seen a few times. The V gene is TRBV7-9, the J gene TRBJ2-5; 7 positions agree with TRBD1. V lost 4 bases to trimming and J lost 3 bases; unmatched junction nucleotides: 8. The CDR3 has 15 amino acids. Germline loops: CDR1 SEHNR, CDR2 FQNEAQ (reference sequence). CDR3 nucleotide sequence: TGTGCCAGCAGCTACCGACAGGGATGGGAAGAGACCCAGTACTTC. It codes for CASSYRQGWEETQYF.

This clonotype was counted between two and nine times. The chain links TRBV7-8 to TRBJ2-7, with D perhaps matching TRBD1 (5 bases). In germline, CDR1 is SGHVS, CDR2 FQNEAQ. CDR3 length: 14 residues. V lost 5 bases and J lost 0, with 11 bases in between. CDR3 sequence reads: CASSESGFSYEQYF. The CDR3 DNA follows: TGTGCCAGCAGCGAGTCAGGGTTCTCCTACGAGCAGTACTTC.

As for this clonotype: Being one base from a much bigger clone, this may be a read error. The chain recombines TRBV6-5 with TRBJ1-2; D unresolved. CDR1 and CDR2 (germline): MNHEY, SVGAGI. The CDR3 runs 14 residues. Between the trimmed V and J ends, which lost 0 bases and 8 bases, there was a span of 13 bases. The CDR3 spells CASSYSKTPRGYTF. CDR3 coding DNA: TGTGCCAGCAGTTACTCCAAGACTCCGAGAGGCTACACCTTC.

This chain links TRBV5-1 with TRBJ2-3, with D perhaps TRBD2 (6 bases). The CDR3 has 17 amino acids. Germline V lookup: CDR1 SGHRS, CDR2 YFSETQ. The V and J ends lost 0 bases and 3 bases respectively, with 17 bases between them. DNA of the CDR3: TGCGCCAGCAGCTTGGAATCGCCAGGGCGGGGTACAGATACGCAGTATTTT. The encoded protein is CASSLESPGRGTDTQYF.

The rearrangement links TRBV6-2 or TRBV6-3 to TRBJ1-1; D not certain. V lost 5 bases and J 2 bases, leaving 18 bases between the germline ends. From germline, CDR1 is MNHEY and CDR2 SVGEGT. This CDR3 is 16 amino acids long. CDR3 bases: TGTGCCAGCAGTAGTCCTTACACAGACTTTAACACTGAAGCTTTCTTT. It specifies CASSSPYTDFNTEAFF.

This clonotype was found many times. The chain couples TRBV10-3 to TRBJ2-7, with 9 bases lining up with TRBD1. The germline CDR1 and CDR2 sequences are ENHRY and SYGVKD. The CDR3 has 14 residues. V gave up 6 bases and J gave up 4 bases; unmatched junction bases: 7. The CDR3 sequence is CAIREQGAVYEQYF. CDR3 nucleotides: TGTGCCATCAGGGAACAGGGGGCTGTATACGAGCAGTACTTC.